This TCR beta chain stems from a study of graft-versus-host responses after intestinal transplantation. In the study overall: Tacrolimus and steroids were given for about three years to all recipients after anti-thymocyte globulin induction. Findings of the study overall: GvH clones turned up in recipient marrow; some had shown up first in ileum or blood.

Here immunoSEQ multiplex PCR was the method, and the copy in TCRdb shows in-frame clones only, minus some. Of 65,000 to 85,000 clones in the sample, roughly 87% were seen once. As concerns this clone: Its antigen is unidentified.

The CDR3 is 13 residues long. V gave up 1 base and J gave up 1 base, with 4 bases separating them. Germline-derived CDR1 and CDR2 are SGHDN and FVKESK. The input for sequencing was unstimulated CD8+ T cells sorted from spleen or lymph node cells, taken before transplant. The receptor was derived from a human donor who was the organ donor for an intestinal transplant. The chain has TRBV14 and TRBJ1-1; D unresolved. The CDR3 bases are TGTGCCAGCAGCCAAGGGCAGAACACTGAAGCTTTCTTT. It translates to CASSQGQNTEAFF.